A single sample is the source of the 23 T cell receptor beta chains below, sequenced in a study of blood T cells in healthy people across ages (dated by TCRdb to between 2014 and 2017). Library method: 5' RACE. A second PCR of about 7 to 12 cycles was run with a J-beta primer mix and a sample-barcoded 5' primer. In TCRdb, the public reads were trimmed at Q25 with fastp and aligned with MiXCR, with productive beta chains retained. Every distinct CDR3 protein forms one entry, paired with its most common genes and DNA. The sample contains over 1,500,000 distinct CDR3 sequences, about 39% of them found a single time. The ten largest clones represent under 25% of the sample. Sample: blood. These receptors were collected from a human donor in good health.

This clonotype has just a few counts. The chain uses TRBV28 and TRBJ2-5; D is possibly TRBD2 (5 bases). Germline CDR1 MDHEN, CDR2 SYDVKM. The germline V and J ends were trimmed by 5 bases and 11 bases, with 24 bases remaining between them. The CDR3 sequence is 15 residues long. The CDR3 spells CASSTNGGVVGEQYF. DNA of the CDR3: TGTGCCAGCAGTACAAACGGTGGGGTAGTGGGAGAGCAGTACTTC.

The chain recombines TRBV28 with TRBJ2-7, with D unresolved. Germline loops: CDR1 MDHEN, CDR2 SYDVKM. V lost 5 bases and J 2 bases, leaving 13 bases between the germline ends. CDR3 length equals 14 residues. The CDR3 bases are TGTGCCAGCAGTGCGACTCTAGTCCCCTACGAGCAGTACTTC. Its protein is CASSATLVPYEQYF.

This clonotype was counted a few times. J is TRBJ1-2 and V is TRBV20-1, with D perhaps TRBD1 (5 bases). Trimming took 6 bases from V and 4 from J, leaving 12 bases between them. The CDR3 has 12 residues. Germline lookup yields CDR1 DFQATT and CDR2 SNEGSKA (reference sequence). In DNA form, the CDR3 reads TGCAGTGCCACAGACAGTCCCTATGGCTACACCTTC. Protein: CSATDSPYGYTF.

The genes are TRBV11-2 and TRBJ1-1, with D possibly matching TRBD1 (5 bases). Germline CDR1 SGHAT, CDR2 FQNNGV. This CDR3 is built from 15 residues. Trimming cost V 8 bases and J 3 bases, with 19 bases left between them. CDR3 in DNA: TGTGCCAGCTCGTGGGGGAGTTCTGGGTACACTGAAGCTTTCTTT. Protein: CASSWGSSGYTEAFF.

The CDR3 region has the DNA TGTGCCAGCAGCACCCGGGGGTACACAGATACGCAGTATTTT. Translating it yields CASSTRGYTDTQYF. The V and J genes are TRBV28 and TRBJ2-3, with TRBD2 as a possible D gene (6 bases). Germline lookup yields CDR1 MDHEN and CDR2 SYDVKM. This CDR3 contains 14 residues. Trimming took off 6 bases at V and 2 bases at J, with 12 bases between the two ends.

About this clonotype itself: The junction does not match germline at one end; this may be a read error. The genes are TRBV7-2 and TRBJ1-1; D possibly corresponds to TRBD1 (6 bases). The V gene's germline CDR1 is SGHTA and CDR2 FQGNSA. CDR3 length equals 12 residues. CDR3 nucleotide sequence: TGTGCCAGCGGCTACAGGGTTACTGGAGCTTTCTTT. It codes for CASGYRVTGAFF. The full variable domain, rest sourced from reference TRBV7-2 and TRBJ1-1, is GAGVSQSPSNKVTEKGKDVELRCDPISGHTALYWYRQSLGQGLEFLIYFQGNSAPDKSGLPSDRFSAERTGGSVSTLTIQRTQQEDSAVYLCASGYRVTGAFFGQGTRLTVV.

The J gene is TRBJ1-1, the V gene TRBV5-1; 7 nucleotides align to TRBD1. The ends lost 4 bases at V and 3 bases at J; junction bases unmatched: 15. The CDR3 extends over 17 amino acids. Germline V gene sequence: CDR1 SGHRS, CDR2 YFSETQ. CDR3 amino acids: CASSLIYRGGLDTEAFF. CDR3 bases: TGCGCCAGCAGCCTCATTTACAGGGGCGGCTTGGACACTGAAGCTTTCTTT.

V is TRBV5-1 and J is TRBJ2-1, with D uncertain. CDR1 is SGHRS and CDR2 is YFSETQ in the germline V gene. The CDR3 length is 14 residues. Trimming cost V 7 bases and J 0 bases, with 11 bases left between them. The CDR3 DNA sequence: TGCGCCAGCTTTCGCTCCCTCTCCTACAATGAGCAGTTCTTC. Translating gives CASFRSLSYNEQFF. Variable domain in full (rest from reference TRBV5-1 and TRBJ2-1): KAGVTQTPRYLIKTRGQQVTLSCSPISGHRSVSWYQQTPGQGLQFLFEYFSETQRNKGNFPGRFSGRQFSNSRSEMNVSTLELGDSALYLCASFRSLSYNEQFFGPGTRLTVL.

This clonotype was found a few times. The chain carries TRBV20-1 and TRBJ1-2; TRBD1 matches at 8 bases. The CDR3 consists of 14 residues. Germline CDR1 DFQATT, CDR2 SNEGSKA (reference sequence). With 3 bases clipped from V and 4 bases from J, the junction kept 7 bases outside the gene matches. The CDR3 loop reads CSASRWTGSYGYTF. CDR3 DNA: TGCAGTGCTAGCCGTTGGACAGGGAGCTATGGCTACACCTTC.

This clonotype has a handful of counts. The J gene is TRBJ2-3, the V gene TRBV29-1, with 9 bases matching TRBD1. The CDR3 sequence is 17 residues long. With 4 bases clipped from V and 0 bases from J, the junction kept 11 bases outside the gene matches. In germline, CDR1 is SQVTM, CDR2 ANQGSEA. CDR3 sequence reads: CSVGSGQGPKSTDTQYF. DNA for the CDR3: TGCAGCGTTGGGTCGGGACAGGGTCCCAAAAGCACAGATACGCAGTATTTT.

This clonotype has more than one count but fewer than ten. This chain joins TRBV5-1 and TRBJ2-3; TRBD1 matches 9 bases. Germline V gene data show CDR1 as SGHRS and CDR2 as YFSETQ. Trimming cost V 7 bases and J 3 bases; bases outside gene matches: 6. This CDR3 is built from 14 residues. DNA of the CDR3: TGCGCCAGCCGAACCGGGACAGGGACAGATACGCAGTATTTT. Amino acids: CASRTGTGTDTQYF.

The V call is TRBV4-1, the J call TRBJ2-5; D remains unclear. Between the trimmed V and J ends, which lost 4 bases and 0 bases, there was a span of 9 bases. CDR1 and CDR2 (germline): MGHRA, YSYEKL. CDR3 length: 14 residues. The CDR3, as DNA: TGCGCCAGCAGCCGGTGGGTACACCAAGAGACCCAGTACTTC. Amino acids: CASSRWVHQETQYF.

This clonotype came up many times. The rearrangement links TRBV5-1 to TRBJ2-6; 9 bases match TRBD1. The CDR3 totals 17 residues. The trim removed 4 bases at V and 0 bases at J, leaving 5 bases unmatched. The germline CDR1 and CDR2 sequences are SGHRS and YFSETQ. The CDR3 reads CASSRTGVTSGANVLTF. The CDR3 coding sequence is TGCGCCAGCAGCCGGACAGGGGTCACCTCTGGGGCCAACGTCCTGACTTTC. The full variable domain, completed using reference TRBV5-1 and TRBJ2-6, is KAGVTQTPRYLIKTRGQQVTLSCSPISGHRSVSWYQQTPGQGLQFLFEYFSETQRNKGNFPGRFSGRQFSNSRSEMNVSTLELGDSALYLCASSRTGVTSGANVLTFGAGSRLTVL.

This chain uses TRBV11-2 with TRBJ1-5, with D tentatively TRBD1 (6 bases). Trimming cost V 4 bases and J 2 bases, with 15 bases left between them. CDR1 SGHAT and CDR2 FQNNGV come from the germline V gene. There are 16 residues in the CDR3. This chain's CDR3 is CASSWSGGEGNQPQHF. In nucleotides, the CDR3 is TGTGCCAGCAGCTGGAGTGGGGGCGAAGGCAATCAGCCCCAGCATTTT.

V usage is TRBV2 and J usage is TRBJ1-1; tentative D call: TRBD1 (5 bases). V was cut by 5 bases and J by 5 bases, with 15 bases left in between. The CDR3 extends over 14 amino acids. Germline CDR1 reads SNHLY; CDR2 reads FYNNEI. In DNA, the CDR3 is TGTGCCAGCAGTCTAGAAGGGGCGCGGACTGAAGCTTTCTTT. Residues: CASSLEGARTEAFF.

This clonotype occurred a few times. The CDR3 protein is CASSSGTGTQETQYF. CDR3 in DNA: TGCGCCAGCAGTTCCGGGACAGGGACTCAAGAGACCCAGTACTTC. The chain couples TRBV5-1 to TRBJ2-5, with 9 bases lining up with TRBD1. Per the germline V gene, CDR1 is SGHRS and CDR2 is YFSETQ. V was clipped by 5 bases and J by 2 bases; unmatched bases: 7. CDR3 size: 15 residues.

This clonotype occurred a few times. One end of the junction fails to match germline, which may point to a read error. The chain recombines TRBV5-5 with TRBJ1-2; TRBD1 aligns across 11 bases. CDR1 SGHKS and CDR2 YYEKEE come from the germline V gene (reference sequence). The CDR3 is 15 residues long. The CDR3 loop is CASSLGQGANSGYTF. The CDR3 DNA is TGTGCCAGCAGCCTAGGACAGGGGGCGAACTCTGGCTACACCTTC.

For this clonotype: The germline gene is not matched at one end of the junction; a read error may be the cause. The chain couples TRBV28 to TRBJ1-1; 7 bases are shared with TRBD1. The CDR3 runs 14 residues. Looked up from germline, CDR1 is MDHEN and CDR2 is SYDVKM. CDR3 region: CANSFEGANTEAFF. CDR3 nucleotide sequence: TGTGCCAACAGTTTTGAGGGGGCCAACACTGAAGCTTTCTTT.

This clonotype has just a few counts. The CDR3 DNA reads as TGTGCCAGCTGCCCCACAGGCACTTCCTACGAGCAGTACTTC. This codes for CASCPTGTSYEQYF. The chain is built from TRBV6-6 and TRBJ2-7; a weak D match, TRBD1 (5 bases). V was trimmed by 8 bases and J by 1 base, leaving 15 bases between them. The CDR3 has 14 residues. CDR1 MNHNY and CDR2 SVGAGI come from the germline V gene (reference sequence).

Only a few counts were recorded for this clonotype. The CDR3 here is CSAWSANYGYTF. CDR3 nucleotide sequence: TGCAGTGCTTGGTCCGCTAACTATGGCTACACCTTC. V gene TRBV20-1 combines with J gene TRBJ1-2; D is undetermined. Between the trimmed V and J ends, which lost 5 bases and 0 bases, there was a span of 7 bases. CDR1 DFQATT and CDR2 SNEGSKA come from the germline V gene (reference sequence). This CDR3 has 12 residues.

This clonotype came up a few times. The CDR3 sequence: CASTQLPEETQYF. The CDR3, as DNA: TGTGCCAGCACCCAGCTGCCCGAGGAGACCCAGTACTTC. The rearrangement links TRBV7-2 to TRBJ2-4; the D is unclear. Matching the DNA end better, TRBJ2-5 makes the J call doubtful. The V gene's germline CDR1 is SGHTA and CDR2 FQGNSA. The CDR3 is made up of 13 amino acids.

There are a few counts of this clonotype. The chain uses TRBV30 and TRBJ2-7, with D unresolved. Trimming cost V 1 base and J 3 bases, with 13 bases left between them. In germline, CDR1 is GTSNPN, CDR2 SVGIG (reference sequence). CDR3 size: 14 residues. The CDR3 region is CAWSGVALNYEQYF. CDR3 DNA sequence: TGTGCCTGGAGTGGGGTCGCCTTAAACTACGAGCAGTACTTC.

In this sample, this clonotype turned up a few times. As DNA, the CDR3 is TGTGCCATCAGTGGGCCCAACCTAGGGACTAGCGGAACCCTCACAGATACGCAGTATTTT. It specifies CAISGPNLGTSGTLTDTQYF. The chain has TRBV10-3 and TRBJ2-3, with 11 bases aligning to TRBD2. Germline V gene sequence: CDR1 ENHRY, CDR2 SYGVKD. The J segment lost 2 bases and the V segment lost 4 bases, leaving 17 bases of the junction unmatched. CDR3 size: 20 residues.